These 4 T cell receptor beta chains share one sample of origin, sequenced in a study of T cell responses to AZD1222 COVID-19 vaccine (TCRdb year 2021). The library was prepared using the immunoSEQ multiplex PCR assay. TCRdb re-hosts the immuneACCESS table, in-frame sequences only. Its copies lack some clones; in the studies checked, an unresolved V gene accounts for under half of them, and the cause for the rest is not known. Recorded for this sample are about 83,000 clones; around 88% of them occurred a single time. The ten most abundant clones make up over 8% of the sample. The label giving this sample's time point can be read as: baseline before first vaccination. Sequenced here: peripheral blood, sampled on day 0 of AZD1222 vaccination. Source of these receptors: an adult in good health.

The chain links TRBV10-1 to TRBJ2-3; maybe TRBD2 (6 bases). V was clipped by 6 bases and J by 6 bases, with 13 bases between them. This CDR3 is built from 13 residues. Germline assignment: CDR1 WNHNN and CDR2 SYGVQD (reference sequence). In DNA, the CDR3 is TGCGCCAGCAGCATGACTAGTCCGGATACGCAGTATTTT. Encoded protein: CASSMTSPDTQYF.

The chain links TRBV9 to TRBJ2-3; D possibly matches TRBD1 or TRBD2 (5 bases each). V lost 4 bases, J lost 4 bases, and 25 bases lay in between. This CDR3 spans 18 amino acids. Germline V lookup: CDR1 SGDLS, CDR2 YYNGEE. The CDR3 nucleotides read TGTGCCAGCAGCATACCACAAGGGGCCGGGATAGAGGCAGATACGCAGTATTTT. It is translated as CASSIPQGAGIEADTQYF.

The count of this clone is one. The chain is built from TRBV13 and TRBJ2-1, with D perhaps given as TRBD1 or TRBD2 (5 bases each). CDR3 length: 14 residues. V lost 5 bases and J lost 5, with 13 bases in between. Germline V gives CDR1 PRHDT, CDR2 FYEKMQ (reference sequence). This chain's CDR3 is CASSLGRVNNEQFF. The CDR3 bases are TGTGCCAGCAGCCTGGGACGGGTTAACAATGAGCAGTTCTTC.

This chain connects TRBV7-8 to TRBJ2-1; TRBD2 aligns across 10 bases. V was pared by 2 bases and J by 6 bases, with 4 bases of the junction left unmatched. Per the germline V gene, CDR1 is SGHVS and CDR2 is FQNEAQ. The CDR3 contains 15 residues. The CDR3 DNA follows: TGTGCCAGCAGCTTACTTCCTAGCGGGGGCAATGAGCAGTTCTTC. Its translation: CASSLLPSGGNEQFF.